These 24 T cell receptor beta chains came from one sample sequenced in a study of cytomegalovirus exposure and HLA in healthy donors. 13 Jbeta primers and 60 Vbeta primers were used for the PCR. Generated by immunoSEQ multiplex PCR, the TCRdb table keeps only in-frame clones and is missing some. The profile shows 210,000 or so clones, 77% of them singletons. What was sequenced was PBMCs. The receptor set was obtained from a woman aged 25 to 39 in good health and CMV-seropositive.

The chain has TRBV19 and TRBJ1-1; no definite D call. V was cut by 4 bases and J by 3 bases, with 6 bases left in between. The germline gives CDR1 LNHDA, CDR2 SQIVND (reference sequence). The CDR3 extends over 12 amino acids. In DNA form, the CDR3 reads TGTGCCAGTAGTACCCGGGACACTGAAGCTTTCTTT. As protein: CASSTRDTEAFF.

The CDR3 DNA reads TGTGCCAGCAGCCAAGGGGGACTAGAGAATGAGCAGTTCTTC. Its protein is CASSQGGLENEQFF. This rearrangement joins TRBV4-2 to TRBJ2-1; 8 bases fit TRBD2. This CDR3 has 14 residues. Germline CDR1 reads LGHNA; CDR2 reads YNFKEQ. V trimming: 1 base; J trimming: 7 bases; junction bases outside the gene matches: 3.

This clone came up a few times. This chain joins TRBV6-1 and TRBJ2-1; 8 nucleotides agree with TRBD2. V trimming: 3 bases; J trimming: 4 bases; junction bases outside the gene matches: 5. The germline CDR1 and CDR2 sequences are MNHNS and SASEGT. The CDR3 is 15 residues long. CDR3 nucleotides: TGTGCCAGCAGTGACACGGGAGGGATTTACAATGAGCAGTTCTTC. Translating it yields CASSDTGGIYNEQFF.

V is TRBV11-2 and J is TRBJ1-2; D is uncertain. The CDR3 is 13 residues long. Germline V lookup: CDR1 SGHAT, CDR2 FQNNGV. V was cut by 1 base and J by 7 bases, with 10 bases left in between. The CDR3 protein is CASSLVEWSGYTF. The DNA for the CDR3 is TGTGCCAGCAGCTTAGTGGAGTGGTCTGGCTACACCTTC.

In this sample, this clone turned up a few times. V is TRBV28 and J is TRBJ2-3; 9 bases line up with TRBD2. Germline CDR1 is MDHEN and CDR2 is SYDVKM. V was clipped by 6 bases and J by 2 bases; unmatched bases: 6. The length of the CDR3 is 15 residues. The CDR3 sequence is CASSGAGGLTDTQYF. The CDR3 DNA follows: TGTGCCAGCAGCGGAGCGGGGGGACTCACAGATACGCAGTATTTT.

V usage is TRBV7-9 and J usage is TRBJ2-5; possibly TRBD2 for D (7 bases). Germline V lookup: CDR1 SEHNR, CDR2 FQNEAQ (reference sequence). With 3 bases removed from V and 5 bases from J, the gap between germline ends came to 16 bases. The CDR3 is 15 amino acids. In nucleotides, the CDR3 is TGTGCCAGCAGCTTTGCGGGGGCCTCATCGGAGACCCAGTACTTC. Translating it yields CASSFAGASSETQYF.

The chain joins TRBV6-6 to TRBJ1-1, with a tentative D call TRBD1 (5 bases). The CDR3 is 15 residues long. Germline CDR1 and CDR2: MNHNY and SVGAGI (reference sequence). Trimming took off 7 bases at V and 1 base at J, with 16 bases between the two ends. In DNA, the CDR3 is TGTGCCAGCATACTACTCGACAGCCGGAACACTGAAGCTTTCTTT. Its translation is CASILLDSRNTEAFF.

J is TRBJ2-7 and V is TRBV30; tentative D call: TRBD2 (6 bases). The CDR3 is 12 residues long. V was cut by 1 base and J by 4 bases, with 8 bases left in between. The germline CDR1 and CDR2 sequences are GTSNPN and SVGIG (reference sequence). The CDR3 protein is CAWSAAGYEQYF. DNA of the CDR3: TGTGCCTGGAGTGCCGCGGGGTACGAGCAGTACTTC.

The V gene is TRBV29-1, the J gene TRBJ1-2; TRBD1 agrees at 8 bases. Losses at the gene ends were 7 bases for V and 4 bases for J; bases not matched to a gene: 5. The CDR3 length is 12 residues. Per germline, CDR1 SQVTM and CDR2 ANQGSEA. This CDR3 reads CSASGTGYGYTF. As DNA, the CDR3 is TGCAGCGCGTCCGGGACAGGCTATGGCTACACCTTC.

This clone has a single count. The V and J genes are TRBV7-9 and TRBJ1-5, with 7 nucleotides matching TRBD1. The CDR3 length is 17 residues. The V and J ends lost 1 base and 3 bases, in that order; junction bases with no gene match: 9. Germline V lookup: CDR1 SEHNR, CDR2 FQNEAQ (reference sequence). CDR3 protein: CASSLVGRDSINQPQHF. The CDR3 DNA sequence: TGTGCCAGCAGCTTAGTGGGTCGGGACAGTATCAATCAGCCCCAGCATTTT. The entire variable domain, with the rest obtained from reference TRBV7-9 and TRBJ1-5, is as follows: DTGVSQNPRHKITKRGQNVTFRCDPISEHNRLYWYRQTLGQGPEFLTYFQNEAQLEKSRLLSDRFSAERPKGSFSTLEIQRTEQGDSAMYLCASSLVGRDSINQPQHFGDGTRLSIL.

This clone has just one count. This CDR3 reads CASRRQGLGSYEQYF. CDR3 nucleotides: TGTGCCAGCAGGCGGCAGGGGTTGGGCTCCTACGAGCAGTACTTC. This rearrangement joins TRBV27 to TRBJ2-7, with D possibly TRBD1 on 6 matching bases. CDR1 MNHEY and CDR2 SMNVEV come from the germline V gene (reference sequence). V lost 6 bases and J 0 bases, leaving 15 bases between the germline ends. CDR3 length: 15 residues.

V and J are TRBV5-1 and TRBJ1-3; weak D call: TRBD1 (5 bases). This CDR3 has 15 residues. Germline loops: CDR1 SGHRS, CDR2 YFSETQ. Trimming removed 2 bases from V and 0 bases from J, with 9 bases in between. The CDR3 bases are TGCGCCAGCAGCTTAGGGGTAAGCTCTGGAAACACCATATATTTT. As protein: CASSLGVSSGNTIYF.

The chain has TRBV19 and TRBJ1-4, with D hard to call. In germline, CDR1 is LNHDA, CDR2 SQIVND (reference sequence). The CDR3 covers 16 residues. The ends were cut back, 5 bases at V and 8 bases at J, with 21 bases in the middle. The DNA of the CDR3 is TGTGCCAGTAGTCCCCCAGAGGGAGCGGGCACCGAAAAACTGTTTTTT. Amino acid sequence: CASSPPEGAGTEKLFF.

The chain carries TRBV5-4 and TRBJ2-5, with 10 bases aligning to TRBD2. CDR1 and CDR2 from the germline V gene are SGHNT and YYREEE (reference sequence). Trimming at V came to 3 bases and at J to 5 bases, leaving 4 bases not matched to a gene. The CDR3 is 14 amino acids. The CDR3 DNA follows: TGTGCCAGCAGCTCTAGCGGGAGTGGGGAGACCCAGTACTTC. Its protein product is CASSSSGSGETQYF. Full variable domain (rest looked up from reference TRBV5-4 and TRBJ2-5): ETGVTQSPTHLIKTRGQQVTLRCSSQSGHNTVSWYQQALGQGPQFIFQYYREEENGRGNFPPRFSGLQFPNYSSELNVNALELDDSALYLCASSSSGSGETQYFGPGTRLLVL.

This chain links TRBV29-1 with TRBJ1-4, with 7 nucleotides matching TRBD1. The germline V gene encodes CDR1 SQVTM and CDR2 ANQGSEA. This CDR3 is built from 14 residues. Trimming took 7 bases from V and 8 from J; bases not matched to a gene: 13. CDR3 sequence (DNA): TGCAGCGCCAGGGGGTGGCAGGGAGGCGAAAAACTGTTTTTT. It specifies CSARGWQGGEKLFF.

The chain couples TRBV9 to TRBJ2-1; TRBD2 matches at 7 bases. The germline V gene encodes CDR1 SGDLS and CDR2 YYNGEE. The V segment lost 2 bases and the J segment 0 bases; nucleotides outside the gene matches: 8. The length of the CDR3 is 17 residues. CDR3 sequence: CASSVGTTSFSYNEQFF. Written as DNA, the CDR3 is TGTGCCAGCAGCGTCGGGACTACCTCTTTCTCCTACAATGAGCAGTTCTTC. The full variable domain, its missing parts supplied by reference TRBV9 and TRBJ2-1, is DSGVTQTPKHLITATGQRVTLRCSPRSGDLSVYWYQQSLDQGLQFLIQYYNGEERAKGNILERFSAQQFPDLHSELNLSSLELGDSALYFCASSVGTTSFSYNEQFFGPGTRLTVL.

The rearrangement uses TRBV5-8 and TRBJ2-1, with TRBD2 as a possible D gene (6 bases). With 2 bases removed from V and 4 bases from J, the gap between germline ends came to 16 bases. This CDR3 has 16 residues. The germline V gene encodes CDR1 SGHTS and CDR2 YDEGEE. Here the CDR3 DNA reads TGTGCCAGCAGCTTTTACCGGGACTTCTTGTACAATGAGCAGTTCTTC. It codes for CASSFYRDFLYNEQFF.

This clone was detected once. V gene TRBV5-1 combines with J gene TRBJ2-1; 10 bases line up with TRBD2. CDR3 length: 21 amino acids. J gave up 0 bases and V 3 bases, and 18 bases lay outside the gene matches. The germline V gene encodes CDR1 SGHRS and CDR2 YFSETQ. CDR3 in amino acids: CASSWALGSDSGGNSYNEQFF. The CDR3 bases are TGCGCCAGCAGCTGGGCCCTGGGTAGTGATAGCGGGGGGAACTCCTACAATGAGCAGTTCTTC.

The chain carries TRBV11-2 and TRBJ1-5; no firm D call. CDR3 length equals 15 residues. V lost 4 bases to trimming and J lost 2 bases, with 12 bases between them. CDR1 is SGHAT, CDR2 FQNNGV, per germline. The CDR3 loop reads CASSSDQRGNQPQHF. CDR3 bases: TGTGCCAGCAGCTCCGATCAGAGGGGCAATCAGCCCCAGCATTTT.

The chain has TRBV7-2 and TRBJ2-2; 13 bases map to TRBD2. With 2 bases clipped from V and 3 bases from J, the junction kept 6 bases outside the gene matches. Per germline, CDR1 SGHTA and CDR2 FQGNSA. This CDR3 region has 18 residues. CDR3 protein: CASSLFGLAGDDTGELFF. As DNA, the CDR3 is TGTGCCAGCAGCTTATTTGGACTAGCGGGAGATGACACCGGGGAGCTGTTTTTT.

The chain links TRBV29-1 to TRBJ1-4, with D possibly being TRBD1 (6 bases). The germline V gene encodes CDR1 SQVTM and CDR2 ANQGSEA. This CDR3 is built from 13 residues. V was cut by 7 bases and J by 3 bases, with 12 bases left in between. This CDR3 is CSAHSGANEKLFF. As DNA, the CDR3 is TGCAGCGCCCACTCAGGGGCTAATGAAAAACTGTTTTTT.

The genes are TRBV25-1 and TRBJ2-5; 7 nucleotides align to TRBD2. This CDR3 is 17 amino acids long. In germline, CDR1 is MGHDK, CDR2 SYGVNS. J was trimmed by 5 bases and V by 6 bases; bases with no gene match: 18. CDR3 loop: CASSSPRPGGSRETQYF. The CDR3 nucleotides are TGTGCCAGCAGCTCCCCCCGACCTGGCGGGAGTCGGGAGACCCAGTACTTC.

The chain uses TRBV5-6 and TRBJ1-6; 8 bases line up with TRBD1. With V trimmed by 3 bases and J by 7 bases, 12 bases remained unmatched. Germline CDR1 is SGHDT and CDR2 is YYEEEE. CDR3 length: 17 amino acids. CDR3 sequence reads: CASSSPNRGKWNSPLHF. Written as DNA, the CDR3 is TGTGCCAGCAGCTCTCCTAACAGGGGGAAATGGAATTCACCCCTCCACTTT. The full variable domain, its missing parts supplied by reference TRBV5-6 and TRBJ1-6, is DAGVTQSPTHLIKTRGQQVTLRCSPKSGHDTVSWYQQALGQGPQFIFQYYEEEERQRGNFPDRFSGHQFPNYSSELNVNALLLGDSALYLCASSSPNRGKWNSPLHFGNGTRLTVT.

CDR3 loop: CASSFREAGGPGDTQYF. Written as DNA, the CDR3 is TGTGCCAGCAGTTTTCGGGAAGCGGGAGGGCCGGGGGATACGCAGTATTTT. The rearrangement joins TRBV28 to TRBJ2-3; 10 nucleotides align to TRBD2. With V trimmed by 3 bases and J by 6 bases, 12 bases remained unmatched. This CDR3 has 17 residues. The V gene's germline CDR1 is MDHEN and CDR2 SYDVKM.